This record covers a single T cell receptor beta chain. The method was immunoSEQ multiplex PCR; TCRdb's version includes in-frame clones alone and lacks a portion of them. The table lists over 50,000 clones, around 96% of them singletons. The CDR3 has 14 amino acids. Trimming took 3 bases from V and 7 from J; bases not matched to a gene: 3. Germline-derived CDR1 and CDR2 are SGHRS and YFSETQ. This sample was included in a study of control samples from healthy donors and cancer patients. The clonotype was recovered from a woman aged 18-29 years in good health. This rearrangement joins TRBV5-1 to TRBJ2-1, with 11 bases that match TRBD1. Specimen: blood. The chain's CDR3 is CASSSGTGGNEQFF. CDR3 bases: TGCGCCAGCAGCTCCGGGACAGGGGGGAATGAGCAGTTCTTC.